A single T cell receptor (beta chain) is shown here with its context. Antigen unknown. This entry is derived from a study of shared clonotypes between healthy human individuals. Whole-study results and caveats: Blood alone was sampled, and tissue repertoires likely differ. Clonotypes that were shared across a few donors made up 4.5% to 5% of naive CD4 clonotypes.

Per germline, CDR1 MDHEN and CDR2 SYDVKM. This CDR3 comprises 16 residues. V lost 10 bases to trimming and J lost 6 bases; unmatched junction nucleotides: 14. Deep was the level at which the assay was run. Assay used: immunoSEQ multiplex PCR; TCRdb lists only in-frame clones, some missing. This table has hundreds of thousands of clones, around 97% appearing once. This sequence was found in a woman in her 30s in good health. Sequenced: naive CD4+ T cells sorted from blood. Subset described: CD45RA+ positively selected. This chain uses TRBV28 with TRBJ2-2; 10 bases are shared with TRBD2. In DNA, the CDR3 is TGTGCCACGAAATCGGGAGCGGGAGGGTTGCCCGGGGAGCTGTTTTTT. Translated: CATKSGAGGLPGELFF.